This T cell receptor beta chain is from a study of beta chain features in type 1 diabetes. In its sample, this clone was seen a few times. The CDR3 is made up of 18 amino acids. V lost 3 bases to trimming and J lost 0 bases, with 18 bases between them. Germline V lookup: CDR1 LNHNV, CDR2 YYDKDF (reference sequence). Sequenced material consisted of expressed TCRB transcripts (all of the isolated RNA was reverse transcribed). The assay was immunoSEQ multiplex PCR, and TCRdb's table has in-frame clones only and misses some. The sample shows 850,000 to 900,000 clones, 15% to 20% of them seen only once. The V gene is TRBV15, the J gene TRBJ2-1, with D perhaps matching TRBD1 (5 bases). The sequence was collected from a woman in her late teens or twenties in good health. The sample consisted of naive CD4+ T cells from blood. This CDR3 is CATSSKTVWGPSYNEQFF. The CDR3, as DNA: TGTGCCACCAGCAGCAAGACGGTCTGGGGCCCCTCCTACAATGAGCAGTTCTTC.